This T cell receptor beta chain was captured by sequencing in a study of T cells in Graves' hyperthyroidism and ophthalmopathy. CDR3 length: 14 amino acids. Per the germline V gene, CDR1 is SGHTA and CDR2 is FQGNSA. Between the trimmed V and J ends, which lost 4 bases and 0 bases, there was a span of 10 bases. Amplified regions were TCR beta CDR3 sequences from RNA transcripts. The HTBI primer set was used in a first-round RT-PCR of the TCR CDR3. TCRdb reanalysed the multiplex PCR reads using MiXCR and keeps one entry per CDR3 protein. The repertoire holds roughly 750,000 distinct CDR3 sequences, with 16% as singletons. Patients aged 18 to 65 had newly diagnosed hyperthyroidism of under 2 months' duration.

Sequencing used blood. The genes are TRBV7-2 and TRBJ2-7; TRBD2 might be the D (5 bases). This clonotype was sampled from a man aged 18-30 years with Graves' hyperthyroidism. The CDR3 loop reads CASSSFSVSYEQYF. DNA of the CDR3: TGTGCCAGCAGCTCTTTTAGCGTCTCCTACGAGCAGTACTTC.